One and the same sample provided the 8 T cell receptor beta chains below, sequenced in a study of cytomegalovirus exposure and HLA in healthy donors. The PCR was carried out with 60 Vbeta primers and 13 Jbeta primers. Sequencing used immunoSEQ multiplex PCR; TCRdb keeps in-frame clones, though not all of them. The table shows about 190,000 clones, with over 75% occurring only once. The sample was PBMCs. These receptor sequences come from a middle-aged man in good health and CMV-seropositive.

The V gene is TRBV19, the J gene TRBJ1-4, with D unclear. Germline CDR1 and CDR2: LNHDA and SQIVND (reference sequence). The CDR3 has 11 residues. Trimming shortened V by 3 bases and J by 6 bases, and 2 bases separated the two germline ends. Here the CDR3 reads CASSIDEKLFF. CDR3 nucleotides: TGTGCCAGTAGTATCGATGAAAAACTGTTTTTT. Based on the CDR3 plus reference TRBV19 and TRBJ1-4, the full variable domain is DGGITQSPKYLFRKEGQNVTLSCEQNLNHDAMYWYRQDPGQGLRLIYYSQIVNDFQKGDIAEGYSVSREKKESFPLTVTSAQKNPTAFYLCASSIDEKLFFGSGTQLSVL.

The chain is built from TRBV28 and TRBJ2-3; unclear D gene. The CDR3 is 18 residues long. Trimming left V 7 bases short and J 1 base short, with 24 bases between. Germline loops: CDR1 MDHEN, CDR2 SYDVKM. The CDR3 sequence: CASTTSWASSVGTDTQYF. As DNA, the CDR3 is TGTGCCAGCACTACCTCATGGGCCAGCTCAGTAGGCACAGATACGCAGTATTTT. Full variable domain (outside the CDR3, taken from reference TRBV28 and TRBJ2-3): DVKVTQSSRYLVKRTGEKVFLECVQDMDHENMFWYRQDPGLGLRLIYFSYDVKMKEKGDIPEGYSVSREKKERFSLILESASTNQTSMYLCASTTSWASSVGTDTQYFGPGTRLTVL.

The chain is built from TRBV6-1 and TRBJ2-5; TRBD2 might be the D (7 bases). Per the germline V gene, CDR1 is MNHNS and CDR2 is SASEGT. With 2 bases removed from V and 4 bases from J, the gap between germline ends came to 23 bases. The CDR3 runs 18 residues. The CDR3: CASSEKMGGLGRVETQYF. The CDR3, as DNA: TGTGCCAGCAGTGAAAAGATGGGGGGGCTGGGTCGGGTAGAGACCCAGTACTTC.

V gene TRBV28 combines with J gene TRBJ1-4, with D unclear. The V end lost 5 bases, the J end lost 3 bases, and 10 bases lay between the germline ends. The germline gives CDR1 MDHEN, CDR2 SYDVKM. The CDR3 has 14 residues. CDR3 sequence reads: CASSLMDSNEKLFF. The CDR3 DNA reads TGTGCCAGCAGTCTGATGGACTCTAATGAAAAACTGTTTTTT.

This clone appeared a few times. The gene calls are TRBV6-6 and TRBJ2-2; maybe TRBD1 (6 bases). Germline CDR1 MNHNY, CDR2 SVGAGI (reference sequence). There are 14 residues in the CDR3. With 2 bases removed from V and 6 bases from J, the gap between germline ends came to 10 bases. The chain's CDR3 is CASSYGQGSGELFF. CDR3 coding DNA: TGTGCCAGCAGTTACGGGCAGGGGTCCGGGGAGCTGTTTTTT.

The rearrangement joins TRBV5-4 to TRBJ1-2; no definite D call. The CDR3 has 14 amino acids. The ends were cut back, 4 bases at V and 4 bases at J, with 14 bases in the middle. Germline values: CDR1 SGHNT, CDR2 YYREEE (reference sequence). The CDR3 sequence: CASSAGPGSYGYTF. CDR3 sequence (DNA): TGTGCCAGCAGCGCCGGACCGGGAAGCTATGGCTACACCTTC.

The chain combines TRBV11-1 with TRBJ1-1; D might be TRBD1 (6 bases). Germline CDR1 is SGHAT and CDR2 is FQDESV (reference sequence). V lost 10 bases to trimming and J lost 3 bases, with 15 bases between them. CDR3 length: 13 amino acids. CDR3 sequence: CATEGQGHTEAFF. The CDR3 nucleotides are TGTGCCACCGAGGGGCAGGGGCACACTGAAGCTTTCTTT.

This clone appeared once. The chain carries TRBV10-3 and TRBJ1-4; D uncertain. The CDR3 is 15 residues long. V lost 0 bases to trimming and J lost 2 bases, with 7 bases between them. Germline assignment: CDR1 ENHRY and CDR2 SYGVKD. This CDR3 reads CAISESVRTNEKLFF. The CDR3 coding sequence is TGTGCCATCAGTGAGTCGGTGCGGACTAATGAAAAACTGTTTTTT.